The clone carrying this T cell receptor (beta chain) came up many times. TCRdb reprocessed the 5' RACE reads with MiXCR, giving one entry per CDR3 protein. The table records 1.5 million to 2 million distinct CDR3 sequences, more than 30% of them present only once. The sample originates from a study of identical twins. V lost 3 bases and J lost 1, with 10 bases in between. Germline V gene sequence: CDR1 PRHDT, CDR2 FYEKMQ (reference sequence). This CDR3 is built from 14 residues. The chain recombines TRBV13 with TRBJ2-7; D is undetermined. The receptor was isolated from a newborn girl in good health. The specimen was cord blood. CDR3 sequence reads: CASSFLQGSYEQYF. In DNA form, the CDR3 reads TGTGCCAGCAGCTTTTTACAAGGGTCCTACGAGCAGTACTTC.